This is a list of T cell receptor beta chains from one sample in a study of PD-1 blockade in mismatch repair-deficient tumors. Clones were sequenced by immunoSEQ multiplex PCR, and TCRdb holds only the in-frame ones, with some missing. The sample consists of tens of thousands of clones, 65% to 85% of them appearing once. Sequences were derived from peripheral blood, sampled 12 weeks after starting pembrolizumab. The origin of the receptors is an adult with mismatch repair-deficient cancer. Both conserved end residues are part of each CDR3. D genes are given only for firm matches. A row's size may be missing; if present it is once, few, many or a size class.

>TRBJ1-5|TRBD1|TRBV6-5|NA
TGTGCCAGGGGACAGGGTTCAAGCAATCAGCCCCAGCATTTT
CARGQGSSNQPQHF
>TRBJ2-7|NA|TRBV5-1|NA
TGCGCCAGCAGCTTGGTGACCGGGGACTACGAGCAGTACTTC
CASSLVTGDYEQYF
>TRBJ2-3|TRBD1|TRBV25-1|NA
TGTGCCAGCAGTGAAGGACAGGGGATCGGGAGTTGGGATACGCAGTATTTT
CASSEGQGIGSWDTQYF
>TRBJ2-1|NA|TRBV29-1|NA
TGCAGCGTTGAACATCCTAGCACCCGTGAGCAGTTCTTC
CSVEHPSTREQFF
>TRBJ1-2|TRBD1|TRBV6-5|NA
TGTGCCAGCAGTTACTCGGGACAGGGTTCGGAAGGCTACACCTTC
CASSYSGQGSEGYTF
>TRBJ2-5|TRBD1|TRBV5-1|NA
TGCGCCAGCAGCTTGGTCCAACCCGGGACAGCAGAGACCCAGTACTTC
CASSLVQPGTAETQYF
>TRBJ2-7|TRBD1|TRBV5-1|NA
TGCGCCAGCAGCATCGACAGGGCCTACGAGCAGTACTTC
CASSIDRAYEQYF
>TRBJ2-7|TRBD2|TRBV27|NA
TGTGCCAGCAGCAAGACTAGCGGAGCGCTCTACGAGCAGTACTTC
CASSKTSGALYEQYF
>TRBJ1-3|NA|TRBV5-8|NA
TGTGCCAGCAGCTTTGGACACGGCTCTGGAAACACCATATATTTT
CASSFGHGSGNTIYF
>TRBJ1-1|NA|TRBV7-2|NA
TGTGCCAGCAGCGCGGGGCCCGGGAACACTGAAGCTTTCTTT
CASSAGPGNTEAFF
>TRBJ1-2|TRBD1|TRBV5-1|NA
TGCGCCAGCAGCCCCCTGGGACAGAGTTCCCTGGGCTACACCTTC
CASSPLGQSSLGYTF
>TRBJ1-1|TRBD1|TRBV5-4|NA
TGTGCCAGCAGCTTCCACCAGGGGGCGGGCACTGAAGCTTTCTTT
CASSFHQGAGTEAFF
>TRBJ2-7|TRBD1|TRBV23-1|NA
TGCGCCAGCAGTCAACGACAGGGGGCCTACGAGCAGTACTTC
CASSQRQGAYEQYF
>TRBJ2-2|NA|TRBV18|NA
TGTGCCAGCTCACCACAGTCCCCCAAAAACACCGGGGAGCTGTTTTTT
CASSPQSPKNTGELFF
>TRBJ1-5|NA|TRBV30|NA
TGTGCCTGGAGCCGGGGGGCAGTGAATAGCAATCAGCCCCAGCATTTT
CAWSRGAVNSNQPQHF
>TRBJ2-2|NA|TRBV11-3|NA
TGTGCCAGCAGCTTTGCCAGGTCGGCCACCGGGGAGCTGTTTTTT
CASSFARSATGELFF
>TRBJ1-3|NA|TRBV11-3|few
TGTGCCAGCAGCTTAAACTCTGGAAACACCATATATTTT
CASSLNSGNTIYF
>TRBJ1-1|TRBD1|TRBV11-2|NA
TGTGCCAGCAGCTTAGAAGGTTTCGGACAGGGGGCAGTCCGGAACACTGAAGCTTTCTTT
CASSLEGFGQGAVRNTEAFF
>TRBJ1-2|NA|TRBV9|NA
TGTGCCAGCAGCGTAGGTCACGCAGCTAACTATGGCTACACCTTC
CASSVGHAANYGYTF
>TRBJ2-5|TRBD2|TRBV5-1|NA
TGCGCCAGCAGCCGGAACGAGGGAGGGAGGCGGGAGACCCAGTACTTC
CASSRNEGGRRETQYF
>TRBJ1-2|NA|TRBV19|NA
TGTGCCAGTAGAGTATATGCTGGAGTTGCCTATGGCTACACCTTC
CASRVYAGVAYGYTF
>TRBJ2-6|NA|TRBV4-3|NA
TGCGCCAGCAGCCAGGACCAAGGTGGAGGTCTTAAATTTTTC
CASSQDQGGGLKFF
>TRBJ2-2|TRBD2|TRBV18|NA
TGTGCCAGCTCACCCGTGACTAGCGGGAGGGTCCCGAACACCGGGGAGCTGTTTTTT
CASSPVTSGRVPNTGELFF
>TRBJ2-1|TRBD2|TRBV13|few
TGTGCCAGCAGCTTAGGCTACTCCGGGAGGAGTTACAATGAGCAGTTCTTC
CASSLGYSGRSYNEQFF
>TRBJ2-3|NA|TRBV5-1|NA
TGCGCCAGCAGCTTGGTTTTGCGGGACACAGATACGCAGTATTTT
CASSLVLRDTDTQYF
>TRBJ1-3|TRBD1|TRBV4-2|once
TGTGCCAGCAGCCAAGAACAGGGGGTGATCAACTCTGGAAACACCATATATTTT
CASSQEQGVINSGNTIYF
>TRBJ1-2|NA|TRBV7-8|NA
TGTGCCAGCAGCTTAGCGGGACCCTATGGCTACACCTTC
CASSLAGPYGYTF
>TRBJ1-2|TRBD1|TRBV6-1|NA
TGTGCCAGCAGTGAGTTGACAGGGCCCAACTATGGCTACACCTTC
CASSELTGPNYGYTF
>TRBJ2-7|NA|TRBV14|NA
TGTGCCAGCAGCCAATGGTGGGAGCAGTACTTC
CASSQWWEQYF
>TRBJ2-2|TRBD1|TRBV11-2|NA
TGTGCCAGCAGCATGACCAGGGGGTCGAACACCGGGGAGCTGTTTTTT
CASSMTRGSNTGELFF
>TRBJ1-2|NA|TRBV5-6|once
TGTGCCAGCAGCTTGGGCAGGATCTATGGCTACACCTTC
CASSLGRIYGYTF
>TRBJ2-2|NA|TRBV4-1|NA
TGCGCCAGCAGCCCCCGGACGGCGATTAACACCGGGGAGCTGTTTTTT
CASSPRTAINTGELFF
>TRBJ2-5|NA|TRBV5-5|NA
TGTGCCAGCAGCAGCCTCCAACAGGGTGGGACCCAGTACTTC
CASSSLQQGGTQYF
>TRBJ1-1|TRBD1|TRBV19|NA
TGTGCCAGTAGTAGACCGGACAGGGGGCGAAATGAAGCTTTCTTT
CASSRPDRGRNEAFF
>TRBJ2-7|NA|TRBV19|NA
TGTGCCAGTAGTATGTCGGCTATCTCCTACGAGCAGTACTTC
CASSMSAISYEQYF
>TRBJ1-4|NA|TRBV28|NA
TGTGCCAGCAGTTTGGGGGAGGTAAAACTGTTTTTT
CASSLGEVKLFF
>TRBJ2-7|NA|TRBV5-5|NA
TGTGCCAGCAGCTTGGCCGTAGGGACGGCCTCCTCCTACGAGCAGTACTTC
CASSLAVGTASSYEQYF
>TRBJ2-1|TRBD2|TRBV13|NA
TGTGCCAGCAGCTCCCTAGCGGGAGGTAGGAATGAGCAGTTCTTC
CASSSLAGGRNEQFF
>TRBJ2-3|NA|TRBV11-2|NA
TGTGCCAGCACCTTCTCTGGCACAGATACGCAGTATTTT
CASTFSGTDTQYF
>TRBJ1-2|NA|TRBV11-1|NA
TGTGCCAGCAGCTTATACACCTCTGCTAACTATGGCTACACCTTC
CASSLYTSANYGYTF
>TRBJ1-2|NA|TRBV19|few
TGTGCCAGTAGTCGGGCAGGTAACTATGGCTACACCTTC
CASSRAGNYGYTF
>TRBJ2-7|NA|TRBV6-5|NA
TGTGCCAGCAGGAGGTGGCAATCCTACGAGCAGTACTTC
CASRRWQSYEQYF
>TRBJ1-4|NA|TRBV9|NA
TGTGCCAGCAGCGTAGATCAGGGTCGAGGTGAAAAACTGTTTTTT
CASSVDQGRGEKLFF
>TRBJ2-1|TRBD2|TRBV5-6|NA
TGTGCCAGCAGCTTCCCAGGTGGAAGAGCGGGAGCCGGCTACAATGAGCAGTTCTTC
CASSFPGGRAGAGYNEQFF
>TRBJ1-1|TRBD1|TRBV5-8|NA
TGTGCCAGCAGTCCCGGACAGGGGAAGAACACTGAAGCTTTCTTT
CASSPGQGKNTEAFF
>TRBJ2-1|NA|TRBV18|NA
TGTGCCAGCTCACCGGACGCCGTACTCGCAAGCAGGACTACTCGAGGCGATGAGCAGTTCTTC
CASSPDAVLASRTTRGDEQFF
>TRBJ2-2|TRBD2|TRBV19|once
TGTGCCTCAGGAGGAATACGGGAGGTCGTAGGCGGGGAGCTGTTTTTT
CASGGIREVVGGELFF
>TRBJ1-1|NA|TRBV11-3|few
TGTGCCAGCAGCCCACAGAGCGGCAGGTCGAACACTGAAGCTTTCTTT
CASSPQSGRSNTEAFF
>TRBJ2-3|NA|TRBV29-1|NA
TGCAGCGCCCACCCGATGACAGCGAGCACAGATACGCAGTATTTT
CSAHPMTASTDTQYF
>TRBJ1-3|NA|TRBV18|once
TGTGCCAGCTCACCAGGGGGAAACGGAAACACCATATATTTT
CASSPGGNGNTIYF